These 10 T cell receptor beta chains originate from one sample sequenced in a study of post-analysis software for immune sequencing data. Findings and limits, study-wide: With TRBV5-6, TRBV5-1 and TRBV20-1 included, 4 to 6 TRBV segments were more frequent in patients than in controls.

These receptors have no identified antigens. cDNA libraries for TCR beta contained unique molecular identifiers. One entry per CDR3 protein, called by TCRdb with MiXCR from the PCR reads. The table includes a few hundred thousand distinct CDR3 sequences, approximately 37% detected once. Material: blood. Receptors were obtained from a girl aged 2 to 9 with multiple sclerosis.

CDR3 DNA: TGTGCCAGCAGACCCGGGACAGGGGCTAACTATGGCTACACCTTC. Amino acid sequence: CASRPGTGANYGYTF. The chain links TRBV6-2 or TRBV6-3 to TRBJ1-2, with 10 bases fitting TRBD1. In germline, CDR1 is MNHEY, CDR2 SVGEGT. This CDR3 is 15 amino acids long. The V gene end was trimmed by 6 bases and the J gene end by 0 bases; junction bases not matched to a gene: 4.

In its sample, this clonotype was seen a few times. The chain carries TRBV20-1 and TRBJ1-5; D is unclear. The germline V and J ends were trimmed by 3 bases and 4 bases, with 7 bases remaining between them. From germline, CDR1 is DFQATT and CDR2 SNEGSKA (reference sequence). The CDR3 is 12 residues long. Written as DNA, the CDR3 is TGCAGTGCTAGTCTAGGGAATCAGCCCCAGCATTTT. Amino acids: CSASLGNQPQHF.

The chain has TRBV7-9 and TRBJ1-1; D is possibly TRBD1 (6 bases). The CDR3 spans 15 residues. The germline V gene has CDR1 SEHNR and CDR2 FQNEAQ (reference sequence). V lost 4 bases and J lost 0, with 12 bases in between. CDR3 DNA: TGTGCCAGCAGCTATAACAGGGAAATGAACACTGAAGCTTTCTTT. This gives the protein CASSYNREMNTEAFF. The full variable domain, in which reference TRBV7-9 and TRBJ1-1 provide the parts outside the CDR3, is DTGVSQNPRHKITKRGQNVTFRCDPISEHNRLYWYRQTLGQGPEFLTYFQNEAQLEKSRLLSDRFSAERPKGSFSTLEIQRTEQGDSAMYLCASSYNREMNTEAFFGQGTRLTVV.

This clonotype has just a few counts. The chain links TRBV6-6 to TRBJ2-3, with D possibly TRBD2 on 6 matching bases. The CDR3 has 15 residues. Germline loops: CDR1 MNHNY, CDR2 SVGAGI (reference sequence). The V end was cut by 2 bases, the J end by 6 bases, with 15 bases between. CDR3 protein: CASSYLRGPGDTQYF. The CDR3 coding sequence is TGTGCCAGCAGTTACCTGCGGGGCCCCGGGGATACGCAGTATTTT.

This sequence joins TRBV12-3 or TRBV12-4 and TRBJ2-5; D could derive from TRBD1 or TRBD2 (5 bases each). V lost 2 bases and J lost 3, with 16 bases in between. The CDR3 consists of 16 residues. The CDR3 coding sequence is TGTGCCAGCAGTTTATTTGGGGGACCCGCTGAAGAGACCCAGTACTTC. Translating it yields CASSLFGGPAEETQYF.

CDR3 DNA sequence: TGTGCCAGCAGTTACCCACTCCGGACTAGCGGGAGTACAGATACGCAGTATTTT. Amino acid sequence: CASSYPLRTSGSTDTQYF. The rearrangement uses TRBV6-6 and TRBJ2-3, with TRBD2 identical over 13 bases. V shed 2 bases, J shed 3 bases, and the junction held 8 bases outside the gene matches. This CDR3 region has 18 residues. Germline V gene sequence: CDR1 MNHNY, CDR2 SVGAGI (reference sequence).

This clonotype has just a few counts. CDR3 in amino acids: CASGLPRDRMYEQYF. The CDR3 region has the DNA TGTGCTAGTGGTTTGCCGCGGGACAGGATGTACGAGCAGTACTTC. The chain has TRBV12-5 and TRBJ2-7; 8 bases are a match to TRBD1. Germline values: CDR1 LGHNT, CDR2 FRNRAP. Trimming at V came to 2 bases and at J to 4 bases, leaving 7 bases not matched to a gene. The CDR3 consists of 15 residues.

This clonotype was seen a few times. This chain connects TRBV20-1 to TRBJ2-7, with 7 bases matching TRBD2. CDR3 length equals 12 residues. Trimming at V came to 5 bases and at J to 5 bases, leaving 6 bases not matched to a gene. Germline V gene data show CDR1 as DFQATT and CDR2 as SNEGSKA (reference sequence). The CDR3 bases are TGCAGTGCTGTCGGGACTATAAACGAGCAGTACTTC. Its translation is CSAVGTINEQYF.

The V and J genes are TRBV10-3 and TRBJ1-5, with TRBD1 identical over 7 bases. CDR3 length: 14 residues. J gave up 4 bases and V 6 bases, and 6 bases lay outside the gene matches. Germline CDR1 ENHRY, CDR2 SYGVKD. The CDR3 DNA follows: TGTGCCATCAGATCGACAGGGCTGAATCAGCCCCAGCATTTT. This translates into CAIRSTGLNQPQHF.

V is TRBV10-3 and J is TRBJ2-1; D perhaps matches TRBD1 (7 bases). Germline V gene lookup returns CDR1 ENHRY and CDR2 SYGVKD. The CDR3 extends over 15 amino acids. Trimming cost V 7 bases and J 6 bases, with 19 bases left between them. The CDR3 is CAIKARDSGVNEQFF. As DNA, the CDR3 is TGTGCCATCAAAGCGCGGGACAGCGGCGTCAATGAGCAGTTCTTC.